These 17 T cell receptor beta chains came from one sample sequenced in a study of memory CD4+ T cells and cytomegalovirus serostatus. The sort gate was single viable CD3+CD4+CD8-CD45RO+ cells for memory CD4+ T cells. Data came from immunoSEQ multiplex PCR; TCRdb stores just in-frame clones and leaves some out. The data contain tens of thousands of clones, about 79% of them seen just once; the ten biggest clones take up around 0.63%. The sequenced sample consisted of memory CD4+ T cells from blood. The source is an adult in good health and CMV-seronegative.

In nucleotides, the CDR3 is TGTGCCAGCAGCTTGCGTCTGGGGGTGAGAACTGAAGCTTTCTTT. As protein: CASSLRLGVRTEAFF. The chain recombines TRBV5-6 with TRBJ1-1, with D perhaps matching TRBD1 (5 bases). CDR3 length: 15 residues. Germline V gives CDR1 SGHDT, CDR2 YYEEEE. The ends were cut back, 1 base at V and 5 bases at J, with 15 bases in the middle.

V is TRBV7-8 and J is TRBJ1-3; 7 bases align to TRBD1. The CDR3 runs to 14 residues. CDR1 and CDR2 from the germline V gene are SGHVS and FQNEAQ. V shed 3 bases and J 3 bases; nucleotides not matched to a gene: 2. The CDR3 DNA reads TGTGCCAGCAGCTTCGGGGACAGTGGAAACACCATATATTTT. Amino acids: CASSFGDSGNTIYF.

This clone was counted only a few times. This chain uses TRBV5-8 with TRBJ1-6; 8 nucleotides match TRBD1. This CDR3 spans 14 amino acids. J lost 8 bases, V lost 6 bases, and 7 bases had no gene match. Germline CDR1 is SGHTS and CDR2 is YDEGEE. DNA of the CDR3: TGTGCCAGCACGACGGGACAGGCTGATTCACCCCTCCACTTT. It encodes CASTTGQADSPLHF. Based on the CDR3 plus reference TRBV5-8 and TRBJ1-6, the full variable domain is EAGVTQSPTHLIKTRGQQATLRCSPISGHTSVYWYQQALGLGLQFLLWYDEGEERNRGNFPPRFSGRQFPNYSSELNVNALELEDSALYLCASTTGQADSPLHFGNGTRLTVT.

The chain uses TRBV5-4 and TRBJ1-2, with 7 bases matching TRBD1. This CDR3 contains 16 residues. Germline V gene sequence: CDR1 SGHNT, CDR2 YYREEE (reference sequence). Trimming at V came to 0 bases and at J to 1 base, leaving 6 bases not matched to a gene. CDR3 residues: CASSLAAQGGNYGYTF. The DNA of the CDR3 is TGTGCCAGCAGCTTGGCCGCCCAGGGGGGTAACTATGGCTACACCTTC.

The chain combines TRBV5-1 with TRBJ2-3; possibly TRBD2 for D (5 bases). Trimming removed 4 bases from V and 0 bases from J, with 18 bases in between. The CDR3 consists of 17 residues. Germline CDR1 is SGHRS and CDR2 is YFSETQ. CDR3 coding DNA: TGCGCCAGCAGCCCCCGACTAAACAGCTTTAGCACAGATACGCAGTATTTT. Its protein product is CASSPRLNSFSTDTQYF.

The genes are TRBV11-1 and TRBJ2-2; a possible D gene is TRBD2 (6 bases). The V end lost 0 bases, the J end lost 1 base, and 6 bases lay between the germline ends. The CDR3 covers 15 residues. Germline V gene sequence: CDR1 SGHAT, CDR2 FQDESV (reference sequence). CDR3 residues: CASSLAEGNTGELFF. The CDR3 DNA follows: TGTGCCAGCAGCTTAGCGGAGGGGAACACCGGGGAGCTGTTTTTT.

The chain uses TRBV19 and TRBJ1-1; 8 bases map to TRBD1. CDR3 length: 17 residues. CDR1 and CDR2 (germline): LNHDA, SQIVND (reference sequence). V lost 4 bases, J lost 5 bases, and 15 bases stayed unmatched. DNA for the CDR3: TGTGCCAGTAGTAAAACACGCCCCCGGACAGGGAGTACTGAAGCTTTCTTT. Translated, it gives CASSKTRPRTGSTEAFF.

This clone was seen a single time. The chain recombines TRBV6-4 with TRBJ2-3; unclear D gene. The V and J ends lost 6 bases and 4 bases respectively, with 14 bases between them. The CDR3 length is 14 residues. The germline V gene encodes CDR1 MRHNA and CDR2 SNTAGT. CDR3 DNA sequence: TGTGCCAGCAGCATCATGTCAGGAGCAGATACGCAGTATTTT. Translation gives CASSIMSGADTQYF.

V and J are TRBV7-2 and TRBJ2-5; possible D gene TRBD1, 6 bases. Germline CDR1 is SGHTA and CDR2 is FQGNSA. This CDR3 region has 13 residues. Trimming cost V 6 bases and J 1 base, with 9 bases left between them. In DNA, the CDR3 is TGTGCCAGCAGGCAGACAGGCCAAGAGACCCAGTACTTC. This sequence encodes CASRQTGQETQYF.

The rearrangement uses TRBV2 and TRBJ1-2, with D perhaps matching TRBD1 (5 bases). This CDR3 comprises 16 residues. Trimming pared 3 bases from V and 1 base from J, leaving 15 bases between. Germline V gene data show CDR1 as SNHLY and CDR2 as FYNNEI. DNA of the CDR3: TGTGCCAGCAGTGAGACCCGACAGTTAATTAACTATGGCTACACCTTC. It translates to CASSETRQLINYGYTF.

The chain couples TRBV2 to TRBJ2-5, with D perhaps TRBD1 or TRBD2 (6 bases each). The germline V and J ends were trimmed by 4 bases and 4 bases, with 13 bases remaining between them. Looked up from germline, CDR1 is SNHLY and CDR2 is FYNNEI. The CDR3 extends over 14 amino acids. DNA for the CDR3: TGTGCCAGCAGTGGGGCCGGGGGCGGAGAGACCCAGTACTTC. Its protein is CASSGAGGGETQYF.

The chain has TRBV2 and TRBJ1-5; D may be TRBD1 (6 bases). CDR1 and CDR2 from the germline V gene are SNHLY and FYNNEI. This CDR3 comprises 16 residues. Trimming removed 8 bases at V and 2 bases at J, with 19 bases between. This CDR3 reads CASGGRYRVGNQPQHF. Written as DNA, the CDR3 is TGTGCCAGCGGGGGTCGGTACAGGGTCGGCAATCAGCCCCAGCATTTT.

The V call is TRBV5-4, the J call TRBJ2-5; no clear D. This CDR3 is built from 13 residues. Trimming took off 4 bases at V and 1 base at J, with 8 bases between the two ends. CDR1 is SGHNT, CDR2 YYREEE, per germline (reference sequence). As DNA, the CDR3 is TGTGCCAGCAGCAGGGCAGCCCAAGAGACCCAGTACTTC. This sequence encodes CASSRAAQETQYF. Full variable domain (remainder filled in from reference TRBV5-4 and TRBJ2-5): ETGVTQSPTHLIKTRGQQVTLRCSSQSGHNTVSWYQQALGQGPQFIFQYYREEENGRGNFPPRFSGLQFPNYSSELNVNALELDDSALYLCASSRAAQETQYFGPGTRLLVL.

The rearrangement joins TRBV30 to TRBJ1-5; TRBD1 agrees at 8 bases. The CDR3 consists of 15 residues. The trim removed 0 bases at V and 5 bases at J, leaving 6 bases unmatched. CDR1 is GTSNPN and CDR2 is SVGIG in the germline V gene (reference sequence). This CDR3 reads CAWSVGRQGHQPQHF. The CDR3 DNA reads TGTGCCTGGAGTGTAGGCCGACAGGGGCATCAGCCCCAGCATTTT.

The V gene is TRBV6-1, the J gene TRBJ1-5; D gene unclear. The ends were cut back, 4 bases at V and 0 bases at J, with 13 bases in the middle. CDR3 length: 16 residues. Germline CDR1 and CDR2: MNHNS and SASEGT. The DNA of the CDR3 is TGTGCCAGCAGTGTGGCCAGTAGTAATAGCAATCAGCCCCAGCATTTT. It specifies CASSVASSNSNQPQHF.

The V and J genes are TRBV7-9 and TRBJ1-2, with D unresolved. Germline CDR1 is SEHNR and CDR2 is FQNEAQ (reference sequence). This CDR3 is 14 amino acids long. The V gene lost 5 bases and the J gene lost 8 bases, with 18 bases spanning the gap. DNA of the CDR3: TGTGCCAGCAGCCCGGCAGGAGTAACTGCGGGCTACACCTTC. It yields the protein CASSPAGVTAGYTF.

A remark on this clone: It is likely a read error, because the conserved phenylalanine at the end of the CDR3 is missing. The limits of the CDR3 on the DNA are not certain, so only TCRdb's listed CDR3 is given. The genes are TRBV21-1 and TRBJ2-2; the table calls TRBD1, which could not be checked here. TRBV21-1 corresponds to a pseudogene. The CDR3 numbers 10 amino acids, ends counted. Here the CDR3 reads CASSKRQGRY.